What follows describes a single TCR beta chain. The data were obtained in a study of blood T cell repertoires in COVID-19. A Seattle source enrolled patients during active infection and followed them longitudinally. Germline values: CDR1 KGHDR, CDR2 SFDVKD. Trimming took 3 bases from V and 5 from J; bases not matched to a gene: 4. CDR3 length: 16 residues. Clones were sequenced by immunoSEQ multiplex PCR, and TCRdb holds only the in-frame ones, with some missing. The sample yields roughly 320,000 clones, over 80% seen once. The sequence was obtained from a woman aged 45-65 years with COVID-19, enrolled during active disease. Sequencing was carried out using peripheral blood. This chain uses TRBV24-1 with TRBJ2-5; 14 bases agree with TRBD2. The CDR3 is CATSDGTSGRSETQYF. The CDR3 coding sequence is TGTGCCACCAGTGATGGGACTAGCGGGAGATCGGAGACCCAGTACTTC.